This T cell receptor beta chain was sequenced in a study of regulatory T cells in long-lasting Graves disease. The study's findings and limits: Persistent Graves' patients possessed reduced TCR diversity relative to recently diagnosed ones. Persistent disease preferred TRBV28, TRBJ1-2 and TRBJ2-5.

Turning to this clonotype: Its specificity is unknown.

For TCR beta, libraries came from iRepertoire HTBI primers and Arm-PCR of CDR3 regions. In the study's own analysis: Throughout the samples, researchers identified roughly 60 TRBV and approximately 15 TRBJ segments. One entry per CDR3 protein, called by TCRdb with MiXCR from the multiplex PCR reads. What appears here as the V and J calls and clone size reflects TCRdb's work, not the paper's. The profile shows 350,000 to 500,000 distinct CDR3 sequences, roughly a fifth of them singletons. The CDR3 length is 14 residues. Trimming stripped 3 bases from V and 6 bases from J, with 12 bases between. This sample's time point: persistent/refractory GD, antithyroid drugs over 5 years with positive TRAb. PBMC RNA served as the TCR library source.

The J gene is TRBJ2-1, the V gene TRBV12-3 or TRBV12-4; possible D gene TRBD2, 5 bases. Here the sequenced sample was peripheral blood mononuclear cells (PBMCs), taken when the disease was refractory, from a patient treated with antithyroid drugs. The receptor was derived from a female donor with Graves disease. The CDR3 sequence is CASSLRASPNEQFF. CDR3 in DNA: TGTGCCAGCAGTTTGAGGGCTAGCCCCAATGAGCAGTTCTTC.